This entry is about one TCR beta chain. The antigen is undetermined. This sample is drawn from a study of cytomegalovirus exposure and HLA in healthy donors. Whole-study results and caveats: Differences between HLA loci emerged in a later analysis of TCR association rates, with DRB1 most and HLA-C fewest.

PCR involved 60 Vbeta and 13 Jbeta primers. Per the original methods: In a later analysis, 75 million to 95 million unique TCR beta chains included roughly 11 million shared by two or more donors. Clones were sequenced by immunoSEQ multiplex PCR, and TCRdb holds only the in-frame ones, with some missing. That table furnishes V, J and clone size, whereas the DNA furnished D and trimming. Here the sample spans approximately 100,000 clones, roughly 79% being singletons. This CDR3 is built from 13 residues. Germline loops: CDR1 SNHLY, CDR2 FYNNEI. The V gene lost 7 bases and the J gene lost 4 bases, with 14 bases spanning the gap.

This receptor was obtained from a woman aged 25 to 45 in good health and CMV-seronegative. The chain combines TRBV2 with TRBJ2-7; no clear D gene. Input material: PBMCs. CDR3 DNA: TGTGCCAGCACGGGTTTTTCTATATACGAGCAGTACTTC. Protein: CASTGFSIYEQYF.